This TCR beta chain was documented in a study of T cells in Graves' hyperthyroidism and ophthalmopathy. It was RNA transcripts that yielded the amplified TCR beta CDR3 regions. A first-round RT-PCR of the TCR CDR3 used the HTBI primer set. TCRdb reprocessed the multiplex PCR reads with MiXCR, giving one entry per CDR3 protein. The sample consists of hundreds of thousands of distinct CDR3 sequences, roughly 15% of them appearing once. The receptor comes from a woman aged 18-35 years with Graves' hyperthyroidism. Material for sequencing was blood.

The CDR3 spells CASSFIDPKETQYF. The CDR3 DNA reads as TGTGCCAGCAGTTTCATAGACCCTAAGGAGACCCAGTACTTC. The J gene is TRBJ2-5, the V gene TRBV6-9; no clear D gene. The germline V and J ends were trimmed by 4 bases and 5 bases, with 14 bases remaining between them. The germline gives CDR1 MNHGY, CDR2 SVAAGI. The CDR3 spans 14 residues.